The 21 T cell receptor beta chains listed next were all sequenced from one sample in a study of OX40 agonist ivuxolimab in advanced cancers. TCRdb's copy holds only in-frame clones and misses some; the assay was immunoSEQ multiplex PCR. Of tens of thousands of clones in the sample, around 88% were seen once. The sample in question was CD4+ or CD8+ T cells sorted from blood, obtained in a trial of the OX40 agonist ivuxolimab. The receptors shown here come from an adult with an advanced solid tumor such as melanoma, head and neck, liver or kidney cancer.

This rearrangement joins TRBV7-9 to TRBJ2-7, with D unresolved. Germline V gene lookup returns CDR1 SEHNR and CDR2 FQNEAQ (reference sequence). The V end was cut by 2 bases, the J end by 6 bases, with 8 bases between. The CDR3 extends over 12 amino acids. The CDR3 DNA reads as TGTGCCAGCAGCTTATCAGTGTTCGAGCAGTACTTC. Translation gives CASSLSVFEQYF. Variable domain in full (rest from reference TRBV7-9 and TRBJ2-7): DTGVSQNPRHKITKRGQNVTFRCDPISEHNRLYWYRQTLGQGPEFLTYFQNEAQLEKSRLLSDRFSAERPKGSFSTLEIQRTEQGDSAMYLCASSLSVFEQYFGPGTRLTVT.

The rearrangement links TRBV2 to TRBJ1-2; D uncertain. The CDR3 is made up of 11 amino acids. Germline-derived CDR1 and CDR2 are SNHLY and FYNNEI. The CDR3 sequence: CGTTTNYGYTF. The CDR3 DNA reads TGTGGAACCACTACCAACTATGGCTACACCTTC.

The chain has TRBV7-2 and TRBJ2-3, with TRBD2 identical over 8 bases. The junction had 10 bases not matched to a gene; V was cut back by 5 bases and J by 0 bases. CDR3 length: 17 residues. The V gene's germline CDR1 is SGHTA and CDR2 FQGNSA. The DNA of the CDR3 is TGTGCCAGCAGCGCCGGACTAGCAGAGATTAGCACAGATACGCAGTATTTT. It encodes CASSAGLAEISTDTQYF.

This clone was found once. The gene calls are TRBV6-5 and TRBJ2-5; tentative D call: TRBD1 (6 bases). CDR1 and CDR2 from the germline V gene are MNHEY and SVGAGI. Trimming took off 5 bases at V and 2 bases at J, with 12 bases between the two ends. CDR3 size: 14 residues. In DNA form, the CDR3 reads TGTGCCAGCAGTACATGGCAGGGGCAAGAGACCCAGTACTTC. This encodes CASSTWQGQETQYF.

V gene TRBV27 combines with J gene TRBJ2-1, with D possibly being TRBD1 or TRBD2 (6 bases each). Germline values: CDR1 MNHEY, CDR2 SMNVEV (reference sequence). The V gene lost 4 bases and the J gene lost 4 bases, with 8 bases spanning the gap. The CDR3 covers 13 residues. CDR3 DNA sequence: TGTGCCAGCAGTTGGGGGGCATACAATGAGCAGTTCTTC. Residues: CASSWGAYNEQFF.

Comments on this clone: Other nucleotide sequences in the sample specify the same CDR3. The CDR3 coding sequence is TGTGCCAGCAGTTTTGCAGGGGCGTACAATGAGCAGTTCTTC. Translated, it gives CASSFAGAYNEQFF. This chain joins TRBV27 and TRBJ2-1; D is possibly TRBD1 (6 bases). The CDR3 totals 14 residues. V gave up 3 bases and J gave up 4 bases, with 10 bases separating them. CDR1 and CDR2 (germline): MNHEY, SMNVEV (reference sequence).

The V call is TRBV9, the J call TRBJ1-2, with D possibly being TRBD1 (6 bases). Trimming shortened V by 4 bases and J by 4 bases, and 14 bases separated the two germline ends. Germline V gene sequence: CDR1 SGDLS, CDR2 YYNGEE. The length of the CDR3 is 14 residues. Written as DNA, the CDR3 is TGTGCCAGCAGCTACCAGGACAGTCGCTATGGCTACACCTTC. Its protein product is CASSYQDSRYGYTF.

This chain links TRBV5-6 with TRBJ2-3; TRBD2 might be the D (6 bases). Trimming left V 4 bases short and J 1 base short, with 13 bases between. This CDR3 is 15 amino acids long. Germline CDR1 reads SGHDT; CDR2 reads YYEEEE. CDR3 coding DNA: TGTGCCAGCAGCGGTAGGTTAGCGGGCACAGATACGCAGTATTTT. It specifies CASSGRLAGTDTQYF.

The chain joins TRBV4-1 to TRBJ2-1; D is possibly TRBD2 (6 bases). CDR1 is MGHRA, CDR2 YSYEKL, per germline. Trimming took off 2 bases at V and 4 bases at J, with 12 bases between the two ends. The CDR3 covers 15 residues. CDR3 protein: CASSQSGDQYNEQFF. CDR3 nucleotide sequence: TGCGCCAGCAGCCAATCGGGGGATCAGTACAATGAGCAGTTCTTC.

This chain's CDR3 is CASSLMGPYNEQFF. DNA for the CDR3: TGTGCCAGCAGCTTAATGGGCCCTTACAATGAGCAGTTCTTC. The V and J genes are TRBV7-6 and TRBJ2-1; D is ambiguous. The germline CDR1 and CDR2 sequences are SGHVS and FNYEAQ. This CDR3 is 14 amino acids long. Trimming took off 2 bases at V and 4 bases at J, with 9 bases between the two ends.

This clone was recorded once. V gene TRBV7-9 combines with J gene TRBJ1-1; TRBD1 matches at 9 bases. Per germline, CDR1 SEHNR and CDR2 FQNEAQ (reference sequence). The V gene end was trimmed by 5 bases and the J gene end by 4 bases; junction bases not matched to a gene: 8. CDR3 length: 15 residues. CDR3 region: CASSRPGQGITEAFF. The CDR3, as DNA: TGTGCCAGCAGCCGACCGGGACAGGGTATCACTGAAGCTTTCTTT.

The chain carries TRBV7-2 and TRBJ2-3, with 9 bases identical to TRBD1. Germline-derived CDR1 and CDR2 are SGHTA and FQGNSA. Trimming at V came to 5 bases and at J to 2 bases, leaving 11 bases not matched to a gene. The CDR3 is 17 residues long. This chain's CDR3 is CASSPDSRDRVTDTQYF. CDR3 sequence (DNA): TGTGCCAGCAGCCCAGACTCCCGGGACAGGGTCACAGATACGCAGTATTTT.

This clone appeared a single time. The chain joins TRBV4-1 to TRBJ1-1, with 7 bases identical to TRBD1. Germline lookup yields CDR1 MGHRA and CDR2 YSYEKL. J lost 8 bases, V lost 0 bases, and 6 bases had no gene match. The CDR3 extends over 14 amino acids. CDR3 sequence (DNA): TGCGCCAGCAGCCAAGAACAGGGGTTTTCCGAAGCTTTCTTT. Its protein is CASSQEQGFSEAFF.

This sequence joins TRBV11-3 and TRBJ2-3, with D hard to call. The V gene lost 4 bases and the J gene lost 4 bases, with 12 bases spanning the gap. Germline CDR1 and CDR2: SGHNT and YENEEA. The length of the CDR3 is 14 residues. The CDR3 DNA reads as TGTGCCAGCAGCTCGAGGATCGCGCCAGATACGCAGTATTTT. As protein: CASSSRIAPDTQYF.

The CDR3, as DNA: TGTGCCAGCAGCTCACGGACAGAAGGGGATCAGCCCCAGCATTTT. Residues: CASSSRTEGDQPQHF. The V and J genes are TRBV7-7 and TRBJ1-5; a possible D gene is TRBD1 (6 bases). The CDR3 loop spans 15 amino acids. The germline V gene encodes CDR1 SSHAT and CDR2 FNYEAQ (reference sequence). Trimming stripped 4 bases from V and 5 bases from J, with 15 bases between.

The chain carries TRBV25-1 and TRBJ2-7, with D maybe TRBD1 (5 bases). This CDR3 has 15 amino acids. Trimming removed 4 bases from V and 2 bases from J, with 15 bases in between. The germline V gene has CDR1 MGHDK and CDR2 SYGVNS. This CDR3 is CASSVKDKFPYEQYF. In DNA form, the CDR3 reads TGTGCCAGCAGTGTAAAGGACAAATTCCCCTACGAGCAGTACTTC.

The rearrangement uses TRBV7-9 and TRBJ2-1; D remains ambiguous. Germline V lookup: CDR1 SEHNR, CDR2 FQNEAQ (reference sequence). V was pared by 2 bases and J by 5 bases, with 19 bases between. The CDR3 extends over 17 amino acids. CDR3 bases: TGTGCCAGCAGCTTATTGTCGGCGGTTCAAATAAACAATGAGCAGTTCTTC. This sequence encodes CASSLLSAVQINNEQFF.

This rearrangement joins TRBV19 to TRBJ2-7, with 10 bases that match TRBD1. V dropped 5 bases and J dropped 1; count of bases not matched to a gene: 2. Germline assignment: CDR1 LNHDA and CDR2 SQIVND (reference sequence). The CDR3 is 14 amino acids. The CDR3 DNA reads TGTGCCAGTAGTGCGGGACAGGGGTCCTACGAGCAGTACTTC. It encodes CASSAGQGSYEQYF.

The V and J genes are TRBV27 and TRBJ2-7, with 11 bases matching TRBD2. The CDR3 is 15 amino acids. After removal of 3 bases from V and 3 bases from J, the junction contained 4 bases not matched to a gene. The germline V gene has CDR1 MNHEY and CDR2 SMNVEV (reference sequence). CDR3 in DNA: TGTGCCAGCAGTTTTAGTCTAGCGGGAGGCTACGAGCAGTACTTC. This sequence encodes CASSFSLAGGYEQYF.

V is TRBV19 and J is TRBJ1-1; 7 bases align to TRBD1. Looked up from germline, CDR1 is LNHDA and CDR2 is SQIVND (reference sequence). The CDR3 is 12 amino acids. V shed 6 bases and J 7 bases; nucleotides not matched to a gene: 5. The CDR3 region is CASRGTAFEAFF. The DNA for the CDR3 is TGTGCCAGTAGGGGGACAGCGTTTGAAGCTTTCTTT.

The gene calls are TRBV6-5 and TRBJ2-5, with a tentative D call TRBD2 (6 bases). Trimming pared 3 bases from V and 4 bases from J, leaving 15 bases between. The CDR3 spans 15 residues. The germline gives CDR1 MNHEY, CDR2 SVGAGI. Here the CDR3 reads CASSYSPGTSETQYF. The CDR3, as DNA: TGTGCCAGCAGTTATAGTCCGGGGACTTCAGAGACCCAGTACTTC.